These T cell receptor beta chains were read from a single sample in a study of CD8 T cells in ankylosing spondylitis. TCRdb reanalysed the 5' RACE reads using MiXCR and keeps one entry per CDR3 protein. Of fewer than 500,000 distinct CDR3 sequences listed, 20% to 25% were seen once; the top ten hold approximately 15%. The sequenced material came from blood, either unsorted or a sorted T cell fraction (not recorded which). These receptors were taken from a male donor with ankylosing spondylitis. CDR3s include the opening cysteine and the closing phenylalanine or tryptophan. D genes are given only for firm matches. The size field is filled for only some rows; it gives once, few, many or a size class.

CDR3: CASRYRRGETANTGELFF
DNA: TGTGCCAGCAGGTATCGTCGTGGGGAAACGGCGAACACCGGGGAGCTGTTTTTT
J: TRBJ2-2
D: -
V: TRBV7-6
size: -

CDR3: CSARSRTWPTNEKLFF
DNA: TGCAGTGCTAGGTCCCGGACCTGGCCAACTAATGAAAAACTGTTTTTT
J: TRBJ1-4
D: -
V: TRBV20-1
size: -

CDR3: CASSKQGAGNQPQHF
DNA: TGTGCCAGCAGCAAACAGGGGGCAGGCAATCAGCCCCAGCATTTT
J: TRBJ1-5
D: TRBD1
V: TRBV7-2
size: many

CDR3: CASLAGGLEYNEQFF
DNA: TGTGCCTCCTTAGCGGGAGGCCTTGAGTACAATGAGCAGTTCTTC
J: TRBJ2-1
D: TRBD2
V: TRBV10-3
size: -

CDR3: CASSNDRDRSNYGYTF
DNA: TGTGCCAGCAGTAACGACCGGGACAGATCTAACTATGGCTACACCTTC
J: TRBJ1-2
D: TRBD1
V: TRBV2
size: -

CDR3: CASSPGWSGRASTDTQYF
DNA: TGCGCCAGCAGCCCCGGTTGGAGCGGGAGGGCCAGCACAGATACGCAGTATTTT
J: TRBJ2-3
D: TRBD2
V: TRBV5-1
size: few

CDR3: CASSLAAGFGTGELFF
DNA: TGCGCCAGCAGCTTGGCCGCGGGGTTCGGCACCGGGGAGCTGTTTTTT
J: TRBJ2-2
D: -
V: TRBV5-1
size: few

CDR3: CAIRGLAEGPDTQYF
DNA: TGTGCCATCAGGGGACTAGCGGAGGGCCCAGATACGCAGTATTTT
J: TRBJ2-3
D: TRBD2
V: TRBV10-3
size: -

CDR3: CSARVAGGTTDTQYF
DNA: TGCAGTGCTAGAGTAGCGGGAGGGACCACAGATACGCAGTATTTT
J: TRBJ2-3
D: TRBD2
V: TRBV20-1
size: once

CDR3: CASSWSFSYEQYF
DNA: TGCGCCAGCTCCTGGTCCTTTTCTTACGAGCAGTACTTC
J: TRBJ2-7
D: -
V: TRBV5-1
size: -

CDR3: CASRQDLSTAGVLTYEQYF
DNA: TGTGCCAGCAGACAAGATTTGTCGACAGCGGGAGTTCTAACGTACGAGCAGTACTTC
J: TRBJ2-7
D: TRBD2
V: TRBV4-2
size: -

CDR3: CATSRATGGSTEAFF
DNA: TGTGCCACCAGCAGGGCGACAGGGGGGAGCACTGAAGCTTTCTTT
J: TRBJ1-1
D: TRBD1
V: TRBV15
size: few

CDR3: CASSPRSPGEKLFF
DNA: TGCGCCAGCAGCCCCCGGTCTCCGGGGGAAAAACTGTTTTTT
J: TRBJ1-4
D: -
V: TRBV5-1
size: -

CDR3: CASSPSFAMNTEAFF
DNA: TGTGCCAGCTCACCATCTTTCGCCATGAACACTGAAGCTTTCTTT
J: TRBJ1-1
D: -
V: TRBV18
size: few

CDR3: CASSLYYGGNTIYF
DNA: TGCGCCAGCAGCTTGTATTACGGCGGAAACACCATATATTTT
J: TRBJ1-3
D: -
V: TRBV5-1
size: -

CDR3: CAWGTSYSNQPQHF
DNA: TGTGCCTGGGGGACATCCTATAGCAATCAGCCCCAGCATTTT
J: TRBJ1-5
D: -
V: TRBV30
size: few

CDR3: CATGTGNQPQHF
DNA: TGTGCCACAGGGACGGGCAATCAGCCCCAGCATTTT
J: TRBJ1-5
D: -
V: TRBV27
size: -

CDR3: CASRSVEAFF
DNA: TGTGCCAGTAGATCGGTTGAGGCTTTCTTT
J: TRBJ1-1
D: -
V: TRBV19
size: -

CDR3: CASSQLARFYNEQFF
DNA: TGTGCCAGCAGCCAACTAGCGAGATTTTACAATGAGCAGTTCTTC
J: TRBJ2-1
D: -
V: TRBV14
size: many

CDR3: CASSSPGNTGELFF
DNA: TGTGCCAGCAGTTCCCCCGGCAACACCGGGGAGCTGTTTTTT
J: TRBJ2-2
D: -
V: TRBV6-5
size: few

CDR3: CASSLWTGDSQPQHF
DNA: TGTGCCAGCAGTTTGTGGACAGGGGACTCTCAGCCCCAGCATTTT
J: TRBJ1-5
D: TRBD1
V: TRBV12-3/TRBV12-4
size: few

CDR3: CASSLLPGAPEKLFF
DNA: TGTGCCAGCTCCCTACTCCCCGGAGCCCCGGAAAAACTGTTTTTT
J: TRBJ1-4
D: -
V: TRBV18
size: few

CDR3: CASSFSGSRTGSGYTF
DNA: TGTGCCAGCAGCTTTTCTGGAAGCCGGACAGGGTCGGGCTACACCTTC
J: TRBJ1-2
D: TRBD1
V: TRBV6-2/TRBV6-3
size: -

CDR3: CASSQDEETDTQYF
DNA: TGCGCCAGCAGCCAAGACGAAGAAACAGATACGCAGTATTTT
J: TRBJ2-3
D: -
V: TRBV4-1
size: few

CDR3: CASSLAFGELFF
DNA: TGTGCCAGCAGCCTAGCCTTCGGGGAGCTGTTTTTT
J: TRBJ2-2
D: -
V: TRBV7-2
size: -

CDR3: CSAGVGSVYNEQFF
DNA: TGCAGCGCCGGGGTGGGGTCCGTCTACAATGAGCAGTTCTTC
J: TRBJ2-1
D: -
V: TRBV20-1
size: few

CDR3: CASSLRPLGLAGPENYEQYF
DNA: TGTGCCAGCAGCCTACGCCCGCTAGGACTAGCGGGGCCGGAGAACTACGAGCAGTACTTC
J: TRBJ2-7
D: TRBD2
V: TRBV6-2/TRBV6-3
size: -

CDR3: CASSYGAETQYF
DNA: TGTGCCAGCAGTTACGGAGCGGAGACCCAGTACTTC
J: TRBJ2-5
D: -
V: TRBV6-6
size: few

CDR3: CASSPGTGTQPQHF
DNA: TGCGCCAGCAGCCCCGGGACAGGGACCCAGCCCCAGCATTTT
J: TRBJ1-5
D: TRBD1
V: TRBV5-1
size: -

CDR3: CASSPGTLGNEQFF
DNA: TGTGCCAGCAGCCCCGGGACGTTGGGCAATGAGCAGTTCTTC
J: TRBJ2-1
D: -
V: TRBV5-5
size: -

CDR3: CASSRGGTGAPGELFF
DNA: TGTGCCAGCAGCCGGGGAGGGACAGGGGCTCCCGGGGAGCTGTTTTTT
J: TRBJ2-2
D: TRBD1
V: TRBV4-2
size: few

CDR3: CASSKTGTGNSPLHF
DNA: TGTGCCAGCAGCAAAACTGGGACAGGCAATTCACCCCTCCACTTT
J: TRBJ1-6
D: TRBD1
V: TRBV3-1
size: few

CDR3: CAISGSGARTDTQYF
DNA: TGTGCCATCAGTGGTTCGGGGGCTCGAACAGATACGCAGTATTTT
J: TRBJ2-3
D: -
V: TRBV10-3
size: few

CDR3: CASSSLGQGPALDTQYF
DNA: TGTGCCAGCAGCTCCCTCGGACAGGGCCCTGCCCTGGATACGCAGTATTTT
J: TRBJ2-3
D: TRBD1
V: TRBV7-2
size: few

CDR3: CASSLEGQGNSPLHF
DNA: TGCGCCAGCAGCTTGGAAGGACAGGGGAATTCACCCCTCCACTTT
J: TRBJ1-6
D: TRBD1
V: TRBV5-1
size: few

CDR3: CASSPGTGTYQETQYF
DNA: TGTGCCAGCAGCCCGGGGACCGGAACGTACCAAGAGACCCAGTACTTC
J: TRBJ2-5
D: -
V: TRBV11-3
size: -

CDR3: CASSPIWGSGNTIYF
DNA: TGTGCCAGCAGCCCGATATGGGGTTCCGGAAACACCATATATTTT
J: TRBJ1-3
D: -
V: TRBV27
size: few

CDR3: CASSLYRDGWSF
DNA: TGTGCCAGCAGTTTATACAGGGACGGATGGTCCTTC
J: TRBJ1-2
D: -
V: TRBV28
size: -

CDR3: CSARMTGSYTF
DNA: TGCAGCGCTAGAATGACAGGAAGCTACACCTTC
J: TRBJ1-2
D: -
V: TRBV29-1
size: few

CDR3: CASSFRGSIEETQYF
DNA: TGCGCCAGCAGCTTCAGGGGATCTATAGAAGAGACCCAGTACTTC
J: TRBJ2-5
D: -
V: TRBV5-1
size: many

CDR3: CASSSDPGTLETQYF
DNA: TGTGCCAGCAGCTCGGATCCCGGGACACTGGAGACCCAGTACTTC
J: TRBJ2-5
D: -
V: TRBV7-9
size: once

CDR3: CASSFGGGPSDTQYF
DNA: TGTGCCAGCAGCTTCGGGGGAGGACCCTCAGATACGCAGTATTTT
J: TRBJ2-3
D: -
V: TRBV5-6
size: -

CDR3: CASSSGTGGYPDTQYF
DNA: TGTGCCAGCAGTTCTGGGACAGGGGGCTACCCAGATACGCAGTATTTT
J: TRBJ2-3
D: TRBD1
V: TRBV27
size: -

CDR3: CASSEAGYTDTQYF
DNA: TGTGCCAGCAGTGAGGCAGGGTACACAGATACGCAGTATTTT
J: TRBJ2-3
D: -
V: TRBV6-1
size: -

CDR3: CASSLGGISRGNQETQYF
DNA: TGCGCCAGCAGCTTGGGGGGTATTTCTCGAGGGAACCAAGAGACCCAGTACTTC
J: TRBJ2-5
D: -
V: TRBV5-1
size: few

CDR3: CASSLVDSGANVLTF
DNA: TGTGCCAGCAGCCTGGTAGACTCTGGGGCCAACGTCCTGACTTTC
J: TRBJ2-6
D: -
V: TRBV14
size: -

CDR3: CATSTRAAYIETQYF
DNA: TGTGCCACCAGCACGAGGGCAGCGTATATCGAGACCCAGTACTTC
J: TRBJ2-5
D: -
V: TRBV15
size: -

CDR3: CAISRSRKVGEGAFF
DNA: TGTGCCATCAGCCGATCGCGTAAGGTTGGGGAGGGAGCTTTCTTT
J: TRBJ1-1
D: -
V: TRBV3-1
size: once

CDR3: CASSLSWTGRGEQYF
DNA: TGTGCCAGCAGTTTATCTTGGACGGGTAGAGGCGAGCAGTACTTC
J: TRBJ2-7
D: -
V: TRBV27
size: -

CDR3: CASSQATSPDTQYF
DNA: TGTGCCAGCAGCCAAGCGACTAGCCCAGATACGCAGTATTTT
J: TRBJ2-3
D: TRBD2
V: TRBV4-2
size: -

CDR3: CSVERGGEQYF
DNA: TGCAGCGTTGAGCGAGGGGGCGAGCAGTACTTC
J: TRBJ2-7
D: -
V: TRBV29-1
size: -